The clone carrying this T cell receptor beta chain was counted once. The data stem from a study of blood T cell repertoires in COVID-19. The overall study: Whether acute or convalescent, the COVID-19 samples came from the United States, Italy and Spain. Sample material is recorded as cDNA or gDNA derived from T cells, B-cell-depleted T cells, or PBMCs.

Original processing notes: Amplifying reference gene primers gave estimates of nucleated cell counts. Profiling relied on immunoSEQ multiplex PCR, and the TCRdb table lists in-frame clones only, not all of them. The DNA gave D and trimming, while V, J and clone size come from that table. There are 300,000 or so clones in the sample; just under 90% occur only once, and roughly 3.6% lies in the top ten. CDR3 size: 17 residues. The V segment lost 4 bases and the J segment 7 bases; nucleotides outside the gene matches: 10. Germline lookup yields CDR1 SGHAT and CDR2 FQNNGV. What was sequenced was peripheral blood. This sequence was found in a woman in her thirties or forties with acute or convalescent COVID-19. V usage is TRBV11-2 and J usage is TRBJ1-4; the match to TRBD1 covers 12 bases. CDR3 DNA sequence: TGTGCCAGCAGCTGGGGGACAGGGGGCCATATTGCTGAAAAACTGTTTTTT. Translating it yields CASSWGTGGHIAEKLFF.